This TCR beta chain was sequenced during a study of T cell responses to AZD1222 COVID-19 vaccine. General observations from the study: Sampled repertoires all dated from after the peak T cell response. Donors in the cohort were predominantly white British and more often female, and clonal diversity was possibly underestimated. Close to half of all spike-specific TCRs reportedly target regions of the variants that are unmutated.

The CDR3 loop spans 14 amino acids. Germline V gives CDR1 DFQATT, CDR2 SNEGSKA (reference sequence). The V end lost 3 bases, the J end lost 7 bases, and 16 bases lay between the germline ends. As concerns this clone: Its antigen is not identified.

TCRdb's table, derived via immunoSEQ multiplex PCR, lists solely in-frame clones and lacks some. The table records 100,000 to 120,000 clones, 94% of them present only once. Some second doses came at about 4 weeks and others at about 12 weeks; these were pooled. The sample was peripheral blood, taken 28 days after the second AZD1222 dose. The rearrangement joins TRBV20-1 to TRBJ2-1; unclear D gene. The receptor comes from an adult who received the AZD1222 COVID-19 vaccine. The CDR3 loop is CSASARVSSNEQFF. DNA of the CDR3: TGCAGTGCTAGTGCTAGAGTGTCGAGTAATGAGCAGTTCTTC.